Each of the 8 T cell receptor beta chains below was sequenced from the same sample in a study of blood T cells in healthy people across ages. The second PCR ran about 6 to 11 cycles with a sample-barcoded 5' primer and J-beta primers. TCRdb used MiXCR to reprocess the 5' RACE reads, holding one entry per CDR3 protein. In the table there are fewer than 2,000,000 distinct CDR3 sequences, 34% of which are singletons. Sequencing used blood. These receptors came from a woman aged 25 to 39 in good health.

Only a few counts were recorded for this clonotype. The chain uses TRBV20-1 and TRBJ2-7; 7 nucleotides agree with TRBD2. J gave up 0 bases and V 4 bases, and 9 bases lay outside the gene matches. CDR1 and CDR2 (germline): DFQATT, SNEGSKA (reference sequence). This CDR3 is 15 amino acids long. CDR3 DNA: TGCAGTGCTACCTCTTGGGGGGGGAGCTCCTACGAGCAGTACTTC. Its protein is CSATSWGGSSYEQYF.

The chain has TRBV21-1 and TRBJ2-5. TRBV21-1 is a recognized pseudogene. The CDR3 loop spans 14 amino acids. The CDR3 reads CASSKRRVRETQYF. DNA of the CDR3: TGTGCCAGCAGCAAAAGAAGGGTTAGGGAGACCCAGTACTTC.

This clonotype was recorded a few times. V gene TRBV6-1 combines with J gene TRBJ1-2; D not resolved. Germline V lookup: CDR1 MNHNS, CDR2 SASEGT. Trimming removed 6 bases at V and 7 bases at J, with 15 bases between. The CDR3 consists of 13 residues. The CDR3 loop is CASSLETAGGYTF. DNA of the CDR3: TGTGCCAGCAGCCTCGAGACGGCAGGTGGCTACACCTTC.

The chain uses TRBV28 and TRBJ2-7, with TRBD1 as a possible D gene (6 bases). The germline V gene encodes CDR1 MDHEN and CDR2 SYDVKM. The CDR3 covers 15 residues. V was trimmed by 4 bases and J by 12 bases, leaving 25 bases between them. The CDR3 sequence is CASSSPGHLRGTLYF. The DNA of the CDR3 is TGTGCCAGCAGTTCCCCGGGACACCTAAGGGGGACCCTGTACTTC.

V and J are TRBV9 and TRBJ2-1; 13 nucleotides align to TRBD2. The CDR3 is made up of 16 amino acids. Germline CDR1 is SGDLS and CDR2 is YYNGEE. J was trimmed by 8 bases and V by 4 bases; bases with no gene match: 9. Here the CDR3 DNA reads TGTGCCAGCAGCCCACCGGGACTAGCGGGGTTCGATGAGCAGTTCTTC. It specifies CASSPPGLAGFDEQFF.

This clonotype has a handful of counts. The chain uses TRBV4-1 and TRBJ1-1; no reliable D call. V was pared by 1 base and J by 0 bases, with 15 bases between. This CDR3 has 17 amino acids. The germline gives CDR1 MGHRA, CDR2 YSYEKL. The DNA of the CDR3 is TGCGCCAGCAGCCAAGGAGCGCAGATTACCTTGAACACTGAAGCTTTCTTT. Translation: CASSQGAQITLNTEAFF.

The chain is built from TRBV5-5 and TRBJ2-7, with TRBD1 identical over 9 bases. The CDR3 has 15 amino acids. CDR1 is SGHKS and CDR2 is YYEKEE in the germline V gene (reference sequence). With 3 bases clipped from V and 5 bases from J, the junction kept 9 bases outside the gene matches. CDR3 residues: CASSSPDRGLDEQYF. Here the CDR3 DNA reads TGTGCCAGCAGCTCCCCGGACAGGGGCCTAGACGAGCAGTACTTC.

This clonotype was picked up many times. The chain combines TRBV29-1 with TRBJ2-1; 7 nucleotides agree with TRBD2. V lost 5 bases, J lost 8 bases, and 15 bases stayed unmatched. The CDR3 has 15 amino acids. Germline values: CDR1 SQVTM, CDR2 ANQGSEA. For the CDR3, the DNA is TGCAGCGTTCTTTTACTAGCGAGACTCTCCTATGAGCAGTTCTTC. Translated, it gives CSVLLLARLSYEQFF.